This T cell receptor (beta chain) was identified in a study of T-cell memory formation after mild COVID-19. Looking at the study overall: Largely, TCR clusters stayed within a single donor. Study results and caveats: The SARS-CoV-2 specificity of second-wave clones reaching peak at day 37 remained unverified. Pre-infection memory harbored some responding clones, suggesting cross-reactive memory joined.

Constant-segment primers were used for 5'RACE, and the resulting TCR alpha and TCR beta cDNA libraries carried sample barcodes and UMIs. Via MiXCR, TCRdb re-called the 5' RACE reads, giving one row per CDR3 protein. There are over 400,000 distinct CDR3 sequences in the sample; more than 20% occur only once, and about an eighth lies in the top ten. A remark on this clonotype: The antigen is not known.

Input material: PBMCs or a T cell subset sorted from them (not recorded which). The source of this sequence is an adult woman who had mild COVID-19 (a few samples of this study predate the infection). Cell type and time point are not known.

CDR3: CATSRDFSGLAGGTSYNEQFF. For the CDR3, the DNA is TGTGCCACCAGCAGAGATTTTTCCGGACTAGCGGGAGGTACCTCCTACAATGAGCAGTTCTTC. This sequence joins TRBV15 and TRBJ2-1, with 14 bases that match TRBD2. The V gene's germline CDR1 is LNHNV and CDR2 YYDKDF (reference sequence). The V segment lost 0 bases and the J segment 0 bases; nucleotides outside the gene matches: 10. The CDR3 has 21 residues.